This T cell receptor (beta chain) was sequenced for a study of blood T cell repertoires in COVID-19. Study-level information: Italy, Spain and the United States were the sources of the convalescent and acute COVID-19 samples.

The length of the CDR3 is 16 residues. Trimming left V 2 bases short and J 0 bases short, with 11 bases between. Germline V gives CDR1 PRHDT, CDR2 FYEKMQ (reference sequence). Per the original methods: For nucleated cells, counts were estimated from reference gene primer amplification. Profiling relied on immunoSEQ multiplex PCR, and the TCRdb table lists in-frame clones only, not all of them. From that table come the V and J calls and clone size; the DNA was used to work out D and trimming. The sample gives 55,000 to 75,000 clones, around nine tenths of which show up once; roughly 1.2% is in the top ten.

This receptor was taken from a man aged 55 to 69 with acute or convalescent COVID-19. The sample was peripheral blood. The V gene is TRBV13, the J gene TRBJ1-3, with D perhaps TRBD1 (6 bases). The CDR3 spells CASSLTGISSGNTIYF. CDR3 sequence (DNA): TGTGCCAGCAGCTTAACAGGGATTTCCTCTGGAAACACCATATATTTT.